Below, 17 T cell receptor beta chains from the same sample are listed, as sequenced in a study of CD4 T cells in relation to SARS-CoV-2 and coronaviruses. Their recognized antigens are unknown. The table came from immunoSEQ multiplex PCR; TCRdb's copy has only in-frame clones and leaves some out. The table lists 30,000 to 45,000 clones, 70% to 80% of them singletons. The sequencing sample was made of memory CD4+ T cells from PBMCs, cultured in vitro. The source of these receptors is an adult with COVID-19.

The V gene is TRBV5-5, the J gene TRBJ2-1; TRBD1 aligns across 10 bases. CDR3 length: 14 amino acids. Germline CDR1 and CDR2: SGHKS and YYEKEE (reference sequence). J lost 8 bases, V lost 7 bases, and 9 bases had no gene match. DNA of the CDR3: TGTGCCAGCGTGCGGGACAGGGGATTTTATGAGCAGTTCTTC. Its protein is CASVRDRGFYEQFF. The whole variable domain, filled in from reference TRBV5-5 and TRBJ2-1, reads DAGVTQSPTHLIKTRGQQVTLRCSPISGHKSVSWYQQVLGQGPQFIFQYYEKEERGRGNFPDRFSARQFPNYSSELNVNALLLGDSALYLCASVRDRGFYEQFFGPGTRLTVL.

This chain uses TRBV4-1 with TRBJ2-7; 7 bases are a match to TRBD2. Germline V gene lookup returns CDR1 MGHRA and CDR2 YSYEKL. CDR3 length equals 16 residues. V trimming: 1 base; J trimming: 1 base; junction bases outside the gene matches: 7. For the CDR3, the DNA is TGCGCCAGCAGCCAAGTGGGGACTATCGGGTCCTACGAGCAGTACTTC. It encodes CASSQVGTIGSYEQYF.

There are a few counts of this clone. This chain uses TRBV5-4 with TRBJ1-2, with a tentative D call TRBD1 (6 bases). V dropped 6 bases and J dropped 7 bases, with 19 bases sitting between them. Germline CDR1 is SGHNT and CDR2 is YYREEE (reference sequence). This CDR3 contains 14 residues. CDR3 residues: CASKTQGYTGGYTF. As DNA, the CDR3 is TGTGCCAGCAAGACACAGGGTTATACGGGTGGCTACACCTTC.

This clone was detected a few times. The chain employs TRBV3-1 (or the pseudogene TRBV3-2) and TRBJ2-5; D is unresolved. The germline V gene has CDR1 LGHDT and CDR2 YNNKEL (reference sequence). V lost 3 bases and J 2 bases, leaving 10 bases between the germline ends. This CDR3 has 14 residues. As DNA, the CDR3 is TGTGCCAGCAGCCACCTGGGTGAGCAAGAGACCCAGTACTTC. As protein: CASSHLGEQETQYF.

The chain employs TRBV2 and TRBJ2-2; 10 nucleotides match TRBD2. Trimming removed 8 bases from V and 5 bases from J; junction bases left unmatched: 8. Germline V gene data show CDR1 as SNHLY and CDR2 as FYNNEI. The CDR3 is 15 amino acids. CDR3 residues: CASGRLAGDTGELFF. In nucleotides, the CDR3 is TGTGCCAGCGGACGCCTAGCGGGAGATACCGGGGAGCTGTTTTTT. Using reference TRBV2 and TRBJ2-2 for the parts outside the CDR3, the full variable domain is EPEVTQTPSHQVTQMGQEVILRCVPISNHLYFYWYRQILGQKVEFLVSFYNNEISEKSEIFDDQFSVERPDGSNFTLKIRSTKLEDSAMYFCASGRLAGDTGELFFGEGSRLTVL.

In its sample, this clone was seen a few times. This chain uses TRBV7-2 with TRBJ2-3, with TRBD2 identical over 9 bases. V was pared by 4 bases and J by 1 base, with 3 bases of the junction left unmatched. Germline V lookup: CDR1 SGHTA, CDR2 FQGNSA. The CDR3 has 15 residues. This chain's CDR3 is CASSSWTSGTDTQYF. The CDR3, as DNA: TGTGCCAGCAGCTCTTGGACTAGCGGCACAGATACGCAGTATTTT. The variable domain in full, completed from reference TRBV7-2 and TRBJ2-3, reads GAGVSQSPSNKVTEKGKDVELRCDPISGHTALYWYRQSLGQGLEFLIYFQGNSAPDKSGLPSDRFSAERTGGSVSTLTIQRTQQEDSAVYLCASSSWTSGTDTQYFGPGTRLTVL.

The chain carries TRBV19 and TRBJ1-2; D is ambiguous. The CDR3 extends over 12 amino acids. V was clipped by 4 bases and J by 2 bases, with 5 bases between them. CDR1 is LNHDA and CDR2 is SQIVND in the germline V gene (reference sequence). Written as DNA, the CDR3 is TGTGCCAGTAGTAGCGGGAACTATGGCTACACCTTC. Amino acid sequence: CASSSGNYGYTF.

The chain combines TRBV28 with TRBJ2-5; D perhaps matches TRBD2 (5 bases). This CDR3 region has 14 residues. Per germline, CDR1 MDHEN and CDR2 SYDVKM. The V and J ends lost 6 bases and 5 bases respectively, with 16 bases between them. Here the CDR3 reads CASSRRTRIETQYF. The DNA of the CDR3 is TGTGCCAGCAGCCGTCGGACTCGTATTGAGACCCAGTACTTC.

CDR3 protein: CASSETRSGSRWGETQYF. DNA of the CDR3: TGTGCCAGCAGTGAAACAAGAAGCGGGAGCCGCTGGGGAGAGACCCAGTACTTC. The chain recombines TRBV6-1 with TRBJ2-5; 8 bases are shared with TRBD2. Per the germline V gene, CDR1 is MNHNS and CDR2 is SASEGT. The CDR3 is 18 residues long. V was clipped by 2 bases and J by 4 bases; unmatched bases: 15.

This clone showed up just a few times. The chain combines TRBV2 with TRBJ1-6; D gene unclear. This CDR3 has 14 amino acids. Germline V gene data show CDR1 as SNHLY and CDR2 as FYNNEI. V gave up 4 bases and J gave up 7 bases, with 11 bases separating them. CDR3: CASSGRQANSPLHF. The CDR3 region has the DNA TGTGCCAGCAGTGGCAGGCAAGCAAATTCACCCCTCCACTTT.

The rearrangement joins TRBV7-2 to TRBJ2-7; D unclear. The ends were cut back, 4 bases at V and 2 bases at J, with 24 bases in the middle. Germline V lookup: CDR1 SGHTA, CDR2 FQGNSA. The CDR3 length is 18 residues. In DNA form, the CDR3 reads TGTGCCAGCAGCTCCGACCCTCTCTTGGATGACGATCCCTACGAGCAGTACTTC. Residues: CASSSDPLLDDDPYEQYF.

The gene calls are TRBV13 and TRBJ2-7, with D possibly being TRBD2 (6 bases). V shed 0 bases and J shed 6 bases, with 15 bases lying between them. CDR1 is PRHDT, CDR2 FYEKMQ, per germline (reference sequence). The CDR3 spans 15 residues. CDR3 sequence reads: CASSLGLGSGLEQYF. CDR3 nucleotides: TGTGCCAGCAGCTTAGGCCTCGGTAGCGGCCTCGAGCAGTACTTC.

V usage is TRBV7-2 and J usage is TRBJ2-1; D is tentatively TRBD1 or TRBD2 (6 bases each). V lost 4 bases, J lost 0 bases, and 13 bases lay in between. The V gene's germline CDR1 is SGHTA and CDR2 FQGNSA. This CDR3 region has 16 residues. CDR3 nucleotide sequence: TGTGCCAGCAGCTCTATAGCGGACAGCTCCTACAATGAGCAGTTCTTC. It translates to CASSSIADSSYNEQFF.

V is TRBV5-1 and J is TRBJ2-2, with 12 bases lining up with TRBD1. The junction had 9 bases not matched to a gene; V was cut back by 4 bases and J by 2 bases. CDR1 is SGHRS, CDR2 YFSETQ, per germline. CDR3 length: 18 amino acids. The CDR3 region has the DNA TGCGCCAGCAGCCCCACCCCCGGGACAGGGGGCAACACCGGGGAGCTGTTTTTT. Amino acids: CASSPTPGTGGNTGELFF. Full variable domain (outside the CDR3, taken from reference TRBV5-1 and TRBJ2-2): KAGVTQTPRYLIKTRGQQVTLSCSPISGHRSVSWYQQTPGQGLQFLFEYFSETQRNKGNFPGRFSGRQFSNSRSEMNVSTLELGDSALYLCASSPTPGTGGNTGELFFGEGSRLTVL.

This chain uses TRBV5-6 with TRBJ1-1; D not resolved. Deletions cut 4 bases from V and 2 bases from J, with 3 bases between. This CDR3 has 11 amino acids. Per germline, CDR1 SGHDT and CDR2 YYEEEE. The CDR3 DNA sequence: TGTGCCAGCAGCCAAAACACTGAAGCTTTCTTT. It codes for CASSQNTEAFF.

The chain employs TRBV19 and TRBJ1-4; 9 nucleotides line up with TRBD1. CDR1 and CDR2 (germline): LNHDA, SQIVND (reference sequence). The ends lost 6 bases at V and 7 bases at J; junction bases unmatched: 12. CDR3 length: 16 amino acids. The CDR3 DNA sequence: TGTGCCAGTAGCCAAGGACAGGGGCAAAGGATTGAAAAACTGTTTTTT. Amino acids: CASSQGQGQRIEKLFF.

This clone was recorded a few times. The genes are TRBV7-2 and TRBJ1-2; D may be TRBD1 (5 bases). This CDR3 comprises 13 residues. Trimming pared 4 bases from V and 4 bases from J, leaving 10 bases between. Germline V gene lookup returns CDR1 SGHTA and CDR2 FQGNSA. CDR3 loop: CASSSGGIYGYTF. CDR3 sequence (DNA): TGTGCCAGCAGCTCCGGGGGAATCTATGGCTACACCTTC.